This T cell receptor (beta chain) was found in a study of identifying expanded T cells in peripheral blood. The CDR3 runs to 13 residues. V dropped 7 bases and J dropped 3; count of bases not matched to a gene: 4. Germline V lookup: CDR1 SQVTM, CDR2 ANQGSEA. Details on this clone: Its target is not known.

Regarding the study as a whole: Approximately two-week clone count variance significantly increased as total template count grew.

The protocol was immunoSEQ multiplex PCR, while the TCRdb copy is restricted to in-frame clones and leaves out a portion. Of nearly 60,000 clones listed, over 85% are singletons. The chain combines TRBV29-1 with TRBJ2-2; TRBD1 matches at 8 bases. The sequencing sample was made of blood. This clonotype was sampled from a person aged 18 to 70 in good health. CDR3 sequence (DNA): TGCAGCGGGGAGACAGGGGACACCGGGGAGCTGTTTTTT. This gives the protein CSGETGDTGELFF.